The clone carrying this TCR beta chain is a singleton in its sample. Its antigen is undetermined. These data originate in a study of shared clonotypes between healthy human individuals. As for the study in general: In total, the donors were a couple of women and a few men aged 18 to 49.

Only in-frame clones appear in the TCRdb table, and some are missing; sequencing was by immunoSEQ multiplex PCR. Of about 680,000 clones listed, 55% to 75% are singletons. CDR3 length equals 14 residues. V shed 6 bases and J shed 2 bases, with 14 bases lying between them. Per germline, CDR1 SGHDN and CDR2 FVKESK. Study outcomes and limitations: Inspection by rarefaction showed sorted-subset sequencing to be incomplete despite large depth. Generation probabilities of non-shared clonotypes were lower (relative to those shared by all four donors). Naive subsets tended to show greater estimated richness than memory subsets.

The chain uses TRBV14 and TRBJ2-7; a possible D gene is TRBD2 (6 bases). The sequence came from a woman under 40 in good health. Sequencing was done on a sample of memory CD4+ T cells sorted from blood. Noted subset: CD45RA-negative fraction. CDR3 sequence reads: CASSRDFSTYEQYF. The CDR3 DNA reads TGTGCCAGCAGTCGGGACTTTTCCACCTACGAGCAGTACTTC.